This TCR beta chain emerged from a study of T cells in Graves' hyperthyroidism and ophthalmopathy. Regarding the study as a whole: The majority of expanded thyroid clonotypes above 0.001 also appeared in blood. It was a median around 6 months before onset that the model predicted ophthalmopathy.

RNA transcripts served as the template for amplifying TCR beta CDR3 regions. The TCR CDR3 first-round RT-PCR relied on the HTBI primer set. TCRdb re-called the multiplex PCR reads with MiXCR, one entry per CDR3 protein. The sample records approximately 410,000 distinct CDR3 sequences, approximately 15% being singletons. Germline loops: CDR1 KGHDR, CDR2 SFDVKD. This CDR3 contains 17 residues. J gave up 4 bases and V 2 bases, and 11 bases lay outside the gene matches. The table lists this clonotype with a few counts. Its specificity is not known. This sequence originates from a man aged 18 to 30 with Graves' ophthalmopathy. The sample consisted of blood. J is TRBJ2-3 and V is TRBV24-1; 7 positions agree with TRBD2. The CDR3 reads CATSDSILADTSDTQYF. In DNA form, the CDR3 reads TGTGCCACCAGTGATTCAATCCTAGCGGACACTTCAGATACGCAGTATTTT.